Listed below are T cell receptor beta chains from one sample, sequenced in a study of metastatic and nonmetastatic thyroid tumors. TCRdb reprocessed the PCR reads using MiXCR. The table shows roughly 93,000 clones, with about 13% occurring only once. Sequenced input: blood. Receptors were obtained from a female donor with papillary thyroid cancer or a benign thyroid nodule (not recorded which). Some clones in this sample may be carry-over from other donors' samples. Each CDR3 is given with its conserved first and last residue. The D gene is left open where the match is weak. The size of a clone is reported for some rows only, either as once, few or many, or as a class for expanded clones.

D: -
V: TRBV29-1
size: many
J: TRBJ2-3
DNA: TGCAGCGTCATATCTATTCCGCAAAGGGGGGATACGCAGTATTTT
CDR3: CSVISIPQRGDTQYF

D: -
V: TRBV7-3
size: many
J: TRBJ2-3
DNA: TGTGCCAGCAGCTCCCGGCCCTTCACAGATACGCAGTATTTT
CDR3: CASSSRPFTDTQYF

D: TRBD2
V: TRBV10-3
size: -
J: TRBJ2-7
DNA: TGTTCCATCAGTGAGCTGACTAGCGGTAGTTTTCGAACCTCCTACGAGCAGTACTTC
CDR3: CSISELTSGSFRTSYEQYF

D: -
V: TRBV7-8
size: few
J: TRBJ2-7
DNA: TGTGCCAGCAGCCCGGGTCAATACGAGCAGTACTTC
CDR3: CASSPGQYEQYF

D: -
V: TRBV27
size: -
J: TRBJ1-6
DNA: TGTGCCAGCAGTCCCCGGGACGGGGTGGGGTCACCCCTCCACTTT
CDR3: CASSPRDGVGSPLHF

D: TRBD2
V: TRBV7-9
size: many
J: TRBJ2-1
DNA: TGTGCCAGCAGCTTTACGGGAGGGCCCTACAATGAGCAGTTCTTC
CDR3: CASSFTGGPYNEQFF

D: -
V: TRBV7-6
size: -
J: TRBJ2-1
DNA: TGTGCCAGCAGCTTAGCAGGGGCCCACGAGCAGTTCTTC
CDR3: CASSLAGAHEQFF

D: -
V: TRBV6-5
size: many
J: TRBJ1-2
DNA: TGTGCCAGCAGTTACTCCCTCAGGAGCGGGCGGGGTCGATATGGCTACACCTTC
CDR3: CASSYSLRSGRGRYGYTF

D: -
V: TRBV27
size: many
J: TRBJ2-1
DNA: TGTGCCAGCACCTACAGGGTGTCGGGTTACAATGAGCAGTTCTTC
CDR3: CASTYRVSGYNEQFF

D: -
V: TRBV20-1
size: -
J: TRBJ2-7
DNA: TGCAGTGCTAGAGATGCTGGGGGAATTAGGCCGTACTTC
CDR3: CSARDAGGIRPYF

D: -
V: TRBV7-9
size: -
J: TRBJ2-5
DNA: TGTGCCAGCACCGCGGAGGGTATCCAAGAGACCCAGTACTTC
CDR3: CASTAEGIQETQYF

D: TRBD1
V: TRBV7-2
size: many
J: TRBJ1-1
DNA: TGTGCCAGCAGCCGGGACAGAAACACTGAAGCTTTCTTT
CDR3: CASSRDRNTEAFF

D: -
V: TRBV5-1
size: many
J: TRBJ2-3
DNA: TGCGCCAGCAGCTTGTGGGGGTCTTCCACAGATACGCAGTATTTT
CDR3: CASSLWGSSTDTQYF

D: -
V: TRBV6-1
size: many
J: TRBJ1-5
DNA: TGTGCCAGCAGTGGCTCAGTGAGCAATCAGCCCCAGCATTTT
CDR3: CASSGSVSNQPQHF

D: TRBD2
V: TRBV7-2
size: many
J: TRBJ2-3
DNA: TGTGCCAGCAGCTTAGGGACTAGCGGGAGTACAGATACGCAGTATTTT
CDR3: CASSLGTSGSTDTQYF

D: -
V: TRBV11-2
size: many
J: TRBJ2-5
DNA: TGTGCCAGCAGCCCCCCCGGACTGGGGAGGTGGGAGACCCAGTACTTC
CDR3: CASSPPGLGRWETQYF

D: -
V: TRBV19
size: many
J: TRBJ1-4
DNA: TGTGCCAGTAGTATACGGACGATGCTGAATGAAAAACTGTTTTTT
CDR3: CASSIRTMLNEKLFF

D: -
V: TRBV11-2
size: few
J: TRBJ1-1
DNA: TGTGCCAGCAGCTTAGTAAGTGGAGTGAGGACACGGGACACTGAAGCTTTCTTT
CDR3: CASSLVSGVRTRDTEAFF

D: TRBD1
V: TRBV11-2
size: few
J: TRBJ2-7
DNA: TGTGCCAGCATCCGTTCCGCGGTGACAGGGACCTACGAGCAGTACTTC
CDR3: CASIRSAVTGTYEQYF

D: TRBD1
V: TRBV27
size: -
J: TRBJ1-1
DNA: TGTGCCAGCAGACCCCGGACAGGGAGGGCAGCTTTCTTT
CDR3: CASRPRTGRAAFF

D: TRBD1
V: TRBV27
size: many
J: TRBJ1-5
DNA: TGTGCCAGCACTCCCGGGACAGGGGAGGAGCCCCAGCATTTT
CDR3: CASTPGTGEEPQHF

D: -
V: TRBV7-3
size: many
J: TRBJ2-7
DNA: TGTGCCAGCAGCTTAGGGGTGGGTCGGGGTTACGAGCAGTACTTC
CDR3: CASSLGVGRGYEQYF

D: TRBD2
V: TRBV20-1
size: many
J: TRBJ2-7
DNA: TGCAGTGCTACCGGGACTAGCGGGAGTAGGGGGCAGTACTTC
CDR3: CSATGTSGSRGQYF

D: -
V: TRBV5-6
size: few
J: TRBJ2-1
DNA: TGTGCCAGCAGCTTTGGGGTGGGAGGGGGTGAGCAGTTCTTC
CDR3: CASSFGVGGGEQFF

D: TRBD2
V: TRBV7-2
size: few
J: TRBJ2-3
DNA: TGTGCCGACAGACTAGCGGGACCGACAGATACGCAGTATTTT
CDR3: CADRLAGPTDTQYF

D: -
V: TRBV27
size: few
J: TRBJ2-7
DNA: TGTGCCAGCAGTTTAAGAGGGACCTACGAGCAGTACTTC
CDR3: CASSLRGTYEQYF

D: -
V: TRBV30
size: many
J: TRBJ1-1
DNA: TGTGCCTGCCGAGGGTTAAGGGGCACTGAAGCTTTCTTT
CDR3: CACRGLRGTEAFF

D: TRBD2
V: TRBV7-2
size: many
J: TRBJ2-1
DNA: TGTGCCAGCAGCTCTACTAGCGGGAGGGCAATTGAGCAGTTCTTC
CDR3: CASSSTSGRAIEQFF

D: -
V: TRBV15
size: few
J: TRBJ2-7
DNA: TGTGCCACCAGCAGAGGAGGTGGGAACGCTAACTCCTACGAGCAGTACTTC
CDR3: CATSRGGGNANSYEQYF

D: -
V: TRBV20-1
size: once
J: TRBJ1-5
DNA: TGCAGTGCTAGAAGGCCGACTGGAAATAGCAATCAGCCCCAGCATTTT
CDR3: CSARRPTGNSNQPQHF

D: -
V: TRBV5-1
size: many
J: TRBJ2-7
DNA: TGCGCCAGCAGCCTAGGAGGGCGCGTCAGCGGCACACCCTACGAGCAGTACTTC
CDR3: CASSLGGRVSGTPYEQYF